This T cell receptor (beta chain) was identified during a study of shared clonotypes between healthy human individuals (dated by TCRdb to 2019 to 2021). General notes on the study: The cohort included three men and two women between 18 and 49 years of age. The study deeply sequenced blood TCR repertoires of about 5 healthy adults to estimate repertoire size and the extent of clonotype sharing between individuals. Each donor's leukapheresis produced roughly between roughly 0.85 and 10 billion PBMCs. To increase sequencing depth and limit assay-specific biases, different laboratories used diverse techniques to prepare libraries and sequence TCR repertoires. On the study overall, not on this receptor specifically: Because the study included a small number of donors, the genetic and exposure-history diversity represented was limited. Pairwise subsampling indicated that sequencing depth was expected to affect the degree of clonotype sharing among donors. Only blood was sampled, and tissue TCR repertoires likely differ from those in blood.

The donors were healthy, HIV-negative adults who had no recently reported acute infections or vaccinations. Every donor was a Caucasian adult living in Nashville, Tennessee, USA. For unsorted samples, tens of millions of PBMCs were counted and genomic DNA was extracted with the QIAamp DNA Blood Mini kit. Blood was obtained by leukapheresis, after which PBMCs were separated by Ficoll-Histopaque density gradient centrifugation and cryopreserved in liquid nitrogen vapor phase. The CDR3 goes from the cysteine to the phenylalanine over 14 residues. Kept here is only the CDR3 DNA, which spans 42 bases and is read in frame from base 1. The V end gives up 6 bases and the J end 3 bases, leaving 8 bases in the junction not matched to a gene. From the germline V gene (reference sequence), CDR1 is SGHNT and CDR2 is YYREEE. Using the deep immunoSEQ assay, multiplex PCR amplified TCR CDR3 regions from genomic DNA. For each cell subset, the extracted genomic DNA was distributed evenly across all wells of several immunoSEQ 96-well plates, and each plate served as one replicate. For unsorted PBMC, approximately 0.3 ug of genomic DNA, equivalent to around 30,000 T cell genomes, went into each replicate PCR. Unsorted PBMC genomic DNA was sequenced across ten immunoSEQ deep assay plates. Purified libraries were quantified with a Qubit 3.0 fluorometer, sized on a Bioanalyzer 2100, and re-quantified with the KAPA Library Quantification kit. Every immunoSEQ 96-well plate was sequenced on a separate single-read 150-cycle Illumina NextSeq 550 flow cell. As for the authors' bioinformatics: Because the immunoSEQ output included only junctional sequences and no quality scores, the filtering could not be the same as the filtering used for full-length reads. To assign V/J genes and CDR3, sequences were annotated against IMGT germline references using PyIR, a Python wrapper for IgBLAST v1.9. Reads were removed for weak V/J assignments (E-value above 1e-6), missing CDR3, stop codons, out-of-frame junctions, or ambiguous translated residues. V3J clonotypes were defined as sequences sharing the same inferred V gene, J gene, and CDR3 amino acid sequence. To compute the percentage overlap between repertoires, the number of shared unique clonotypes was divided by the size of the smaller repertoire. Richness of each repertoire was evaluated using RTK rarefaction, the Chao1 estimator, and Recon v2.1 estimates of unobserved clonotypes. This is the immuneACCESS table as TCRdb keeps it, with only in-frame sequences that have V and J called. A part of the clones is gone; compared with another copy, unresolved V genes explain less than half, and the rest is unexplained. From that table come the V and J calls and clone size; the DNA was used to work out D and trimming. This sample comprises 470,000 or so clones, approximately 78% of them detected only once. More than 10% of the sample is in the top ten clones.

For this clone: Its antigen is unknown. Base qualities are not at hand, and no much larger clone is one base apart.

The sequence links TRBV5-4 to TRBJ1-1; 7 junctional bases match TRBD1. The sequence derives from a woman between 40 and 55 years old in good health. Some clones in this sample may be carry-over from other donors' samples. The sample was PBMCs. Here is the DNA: TGTGCCAGCAACAACAGGGGTTCGGACACTGAAGCTTTCTTT. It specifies CASNNRGSDTEAFF. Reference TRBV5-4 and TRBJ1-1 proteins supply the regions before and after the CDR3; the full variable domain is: ETGVTQSPTHLIKTRGQQVTLRCSSQSGHNTVSWYQQALGQGPQFIFQYYREEENGRGNFPPRFSGLQFPNYSSELNVNALELDDSALYLCASNNRGSDTEAFFGQGTRLTVV.